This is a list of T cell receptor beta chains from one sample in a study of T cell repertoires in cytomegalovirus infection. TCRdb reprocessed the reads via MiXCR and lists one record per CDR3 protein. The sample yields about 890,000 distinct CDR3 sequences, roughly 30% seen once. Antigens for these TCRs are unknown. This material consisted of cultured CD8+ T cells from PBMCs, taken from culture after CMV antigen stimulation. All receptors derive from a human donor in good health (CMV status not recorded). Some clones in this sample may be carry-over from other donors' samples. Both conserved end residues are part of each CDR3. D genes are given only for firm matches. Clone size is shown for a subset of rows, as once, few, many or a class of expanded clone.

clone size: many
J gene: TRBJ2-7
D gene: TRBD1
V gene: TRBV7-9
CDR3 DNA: TGTGCCAGCAGTTCCCGGACAGGGCCCTACGAGCAGTACTTC
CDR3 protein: CASSSRTGPYEQYF

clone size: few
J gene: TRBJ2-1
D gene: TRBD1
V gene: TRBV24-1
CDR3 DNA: TGTGCCACCAGTGACCTCTCCGGGACAGGGCATGAGCAGTTCTTC
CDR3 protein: CATSDLSGTGHEQFF

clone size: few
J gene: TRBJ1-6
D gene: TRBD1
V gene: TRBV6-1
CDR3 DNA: TGTGCCAGCAGGGGGACCAGGGGGGATTCACCCCTCCACTTT
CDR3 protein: CASRGTRGDSPLHF

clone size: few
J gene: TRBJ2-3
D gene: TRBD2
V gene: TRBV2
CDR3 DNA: TGTGCCAGCAGTGAGTGGCGGGGGAGCACAGATACGCAGTATTTT
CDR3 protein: CASSEWRGSTDTQYF

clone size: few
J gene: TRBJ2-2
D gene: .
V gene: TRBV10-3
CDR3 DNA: TGTGCCATCAGTGACCCCAGGGGATACACCGGGGAGCTGTTTTTT
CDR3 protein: CAISDPRGYTGELFF

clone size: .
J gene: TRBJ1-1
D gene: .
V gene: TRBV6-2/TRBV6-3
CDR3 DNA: TGTGCCAGCAGTTACTCGGGGGGCCGAACTGAAGCTTTCTTT
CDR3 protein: CASSYSGGRTEAFF

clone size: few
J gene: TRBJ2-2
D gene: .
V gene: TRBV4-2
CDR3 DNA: TGTGCCAGCAGCCTAAGATGGGGGTCCGGGGAGCTGTTTTTT
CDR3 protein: CASSLRWGSGELFF

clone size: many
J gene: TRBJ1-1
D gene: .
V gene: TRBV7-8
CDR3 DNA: TGTGCCAGCAGCCCCCCAAGGTTAGTCTTT
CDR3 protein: CASSPPRLVF

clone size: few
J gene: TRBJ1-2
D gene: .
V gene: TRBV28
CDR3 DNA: TGTGCCAGCAGTCCCCGGACTGCACCTTCAACATATGGCTACACCTTC
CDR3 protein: CASSPRTAPSTYGYTF

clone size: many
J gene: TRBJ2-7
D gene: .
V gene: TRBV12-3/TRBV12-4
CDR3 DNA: TGTGCCAGCAGTCCGTCTGGGCAGGGGTTGCACTACGAGCAGTACTTC
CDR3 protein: CASSPSGQGLHYEQYF